This T cell receptor (beta chain) derives from a study of blood T cell repertoires in COVID-19. The CDR3 consists of 15 residues. V was clipped by 5 bases and J by 8 bases; unmatched bases: 8. Germline values: CDR1 MNHEY, CDR2 SVGAGI. TCRdb's copy holds only in-frame clones and misses some; the assay was immunoSEQ multiplex PCR. Of 45,000 to 65,000 clones listed, under 85% are singletons. Sequencing used peripheral blood. V and J are TRBV6-5 and TRBJ2-1; 11 bases line up with TRBD2. This receptor was obtained from a man aged 70-80 years with active COVID-19. DNA for the CDR3: TGTGCCAGCAGTCGCGCGGGACTAGCGGTATATGAGCAGTTCTTC. It is translated as CASSRAGLAVYEQFF.